The rows below give T cell receptor beta chains drawn from one sample of a study of blood T cell repertoires in COVID-19. Using immunoSEQ multiplex PCR, the repertoire was profiled, and TCRdb retains in-frame clones only, with some absent. The repertoire holds about 160,000 clones, with about 88% as singletons. Material for sequencing was peripheral blood. The source is a man aged 35-49 years with acute or convalescent COVID-19. Each CDR3 is given with its conserved first and last residue. A D gene is named only where the DNA matches it firmly. The size entry is marked missing in some rows and otherwise reads once, few, many or a size class.

D gene,J gene,clone size,CDR3 length,V gene,CDR3 DNA,CDR3 protein
TRBD1,TRBJ1-2,once,15,TRBV5-1,TGCGCCAGCAGCATCGGGACAGGGATTATCTATGGCTACACCTTC,CASSIGTGIIYGYTF
-,TRBJ2-7,few,11,TRBV2,TGTGCCAGCGGAGGGCAGTACGAGCAGTACTTC,CASGGQYEQYF
-,TRBJ2-1,-,15,TRBV28,TGTGCCAGCAGGTCAAAGAAGAGCTCCTACAATGAGCAGTTCTTC,CASRSKKSSYNEQFF
TRBD2,TRBJ2-5,-,17,TRBV11-2,TGTGCCAGCAGCTTTGGAGTGACTAGCGGGGGAAGAGAGACCCAGTACTTC,CASSFGVTSGGRETQYF
-,TRBJ1-2,-,13,TRBV2,TGTGCCAGCAGGGGGCAGGGGAAATATGGCTACACCTTC,CASRGQGKYGYTF
TRBD1,TRBJ1-1,-,15,TRBV24-1,TGTGCCACCAGTGATAGGGACAGCAGTGAACACGGAGCTTTCTTT,CATSDRDSSEHGAFF
-,TRBJ2-7,-,15,TRBV13,TGTGCCAGCAGCTTCTCAGGACTCCTGACCTACGAGCAGTACTTC,CASSFSGLLTYEQYF
TRBD2,TRBJ2-1,once,15,TRBV18,TGTGCCAGCTCACCAGCCAGCGGGGGGGGCCATGAGCAGTTCTTC,CASSPASGGGHEQFF
-,TRBJ2-5,-,15,TRBV30,TGTGCCTGGAGTCATTATGCGGACAGCCAAGAGACCCAGTACTTC,CAWSHYADSQETQYF
-,TRBJ2-5,-,14,TRBV27,TGTGCCAGCAGTTCCTTGGACAACCGGGCGACCCAGTACTTC,CASSSLDNRATQYF
-,TRBJ1-1,-,12,TRBV28,TGTGCCAGCACCTTCTCCCGGGGGGAAGCTTTCTTT,CASTFSRGEAFF
TRBD1,TRBJ1-2,-,17,TRBV27,TGTGCCAGCAGTTCGATTGGACAGGGGGCTGGGAGGTATGGCTACACCTTC,CASSSIGQGAGRYGYTF
-,TRBJ2-2,-,15,TRBV2,TGTGCCAGCCGAAATGGAGGAAAATTCTCCGGGGAGCTGTTTTTT,CASRNGGKFSGELFF
-,TRBJ2-1,-,16,TRBV14,TGTGCCAGCAGCCAAGGCCGAAGGGGATTAGAGAATGAGCAGTTCTTC,CASSQGRRGLENEQFF
-,TRBJ2-3,-,16,TRBV4-3,TGCGCCAGCAGCCAAGCCTATAATAGCCAAGGAGGTACGCAGTATTTT,CASSQAYNSQGGTQYF
TRBD1,TRBJ2-7,-,14,TRBV19,TGTGCCAGTAGCGGGACAGGGTCCTCCTACGAGCAGTACTTC,CASSGTGSSYEQYF